The text below deals with one T cell receptor beta chain. Antigen specificity is unknown. This specimen belongs to a study of cytomegalovirus exposure and HLA in healthy donors. About the study: An early data release held tens of millions of unique TCRs from HLA-typed donors.

This CDR3 spans 14 amino acids. V lost 5 bases and J lost 4, with 14 bases in between. The germline CDR1 and CDR2 sequences are SEHNR and FQNEAQ (reference sequence). Researchers ran the PCR with 60 Vbeta and 13 Jbeta primers. The table came from immunoSEQ multiplex PCR; TCRdb's copy has only in-frame clones and leaves some out. The sample gives roughly 140,000 clones, about 79% of which show up once; less than 2% is in the top ten. Findings and caveats of the study: Analyzed later, association rates of TCRs varied across HLA loci, with DRB1 most and HLA-C fewest. An observed cluster of highly shared sequence variants was recorded as a likely sequencing artifact.

This rearrangement joins TRBV7-9 to TRBJ1-2; D unresolved. The clonotype comes from a woman in her twenties or thirties in good health and CMV-seronegative. Source material: PBMCs. CDR3 sequence: CASSPPGESYGYTF. The CDR3, as DNA: TGTGCCAGCAGCCCCCCCGGAGAAAGCTATGGCTACACCTTC.